Below, one T cell receptor (beta chain) is given with its context. The read is 3 residues too short to cover the CDR3 end, so that end is filled in from the germline J gene. The data were taken from a study of T cells in women clearing cervical HPV infection. About the research overall: Control women cleared a single incident HPV16 infection within 12 months.

Prevalent HPV16 infections were excluded; only incident single HPV16 infections included. Sequencing used immunoSEQ multiplex PCR; TCRdb keeps in-frame clones, though not all of them. The sample's table shows 40,000 or so clones. The CDR3 loop spans 13 amino acids. V shed 4 bases and J shed 7 bases, with 12 bases lying between them. Germline CDR1 and CDR2: KGHSH and LQKENI. Sequenced: blood buffy coat. The genes are TRBV18 and TRBJ2-3; D might be TRBD1 or TRBD2, each matching 6 bases. This sequence originates from a woman between 18 and 70 years old with a cervical HPV16 infection that either progressed to CIN3+ or cleared (not recorded which). The sequenced CDR3 bases are TGTGCCAGCTCACGACAGGAGGGCAATACG. As protein: CASSRQEGNT. The entire CDR3 is CASSRQEGNTQYF.